The rows below give T cell receptor beta chains drawn from one sample of a study of a mutant IDH1 vaccine in newly diagnosed glioma. These receptors have no known antigen. TCRdb's copy holds only in-frame clones and misses some; the assay was immunoSEQ multiplex PCR. The sample lists 35,000 to 50,000 clones; almost 95% were seen once. Source: PBMCs, taken from a glioma patient whose treatment included an IDH1 peptide vaccine. These receptors came from a middle-aged man with glioma. Each CDR3 is given with its conserved first and last residue. D genes are given only for firm matches. Some rows have no size entry. The others give once, few or many, or a class for an expanded clone.

J gene: TRBJ1-6; clone size: NA; D gene: NA; V gene: TRBV14; CDR3 length: 14; CDR3 DNA: TGTGCCAGCAGCCAAGAATCATGGAATTCACCCCTCCACTTT; CDR3 protein: CASSQESWNSPLHF
J gene: TRBJ1-1; clone size: NA; D gene: NA; V gene: TRBV7-8; CDR3 length: 15; CDR3 DNA: TGTGCCAGCAGCTTCAGTAGGGGAGGGGGAACTGAAGCTTTCTTT; CDR3 protein: CASSFSRGGGTEAFF
J gene: TRBJ2-2; clone size: once; D gene: TRBD1; V gene: TRBV5-1; CDR3 length: 16; CDR3 DNA: TGCGCCAGCAGCTTTAGGACAGGGTCGAACACCGGGGAGCTGTTTTTT; CDR3 protein: CASSFRTGSNTGELFF
J gene: TRBJ1-6; clone size: NA; D gene: NA; V gene: TRBV10-3; CDR3 length: 13; CDR3 DNA: TGTGCCATCAGTGGGCAGTCCAATTCACCCCTCCACTTT; CDR3 protein: CAISGQSNSPLHF
J gene: TRBJ2-7; clone size: NA; D gene: NA; V gene: TRBV6-1; CDR3 length: 13; CDR3 DNA: TGTGCCAGCAGTGAGAACAGGCCGGGCGAGCAGTACTTC; CDR3 protein: CASSENRPGEQYF
J gene: TRBJ2-7; clone size: NA; D gene: NA; V gene: TRBV6-5; CDR3 length: 15; CDR3 DNA: TGTGCCAGCAGTTACCAGGCAACGACTATCTACGAGCAGTACTTC; CDR3 protein: CASSYQATTIYEQYF
J gene: TRBJ1-2; clone size: NA; D gene: NA; V gene: TRBV6-5; CDR3 length: 14; CDR3 DNA: TGTGCCAGCAGTTCCCTCGGCAGGACCAGCGGCTACACCTTC; CDR3 protein: CASSSLGRTSGYTF
J gene: TRBJ1-6; clone size: few; D gene: TRBD1; V gene: TRBV25-1; CDR3 length: 17; CDR3 DNA: TGTGCCAGCAGTGATCCGGCGGCAGGGGGTCTGAGGTCACCCCTCCACTTT; CDR3 protein: CASSDPAAGGLRSPLHF
J gene: TRBJ1-5; clone size: NA; D gene: TRBD1; V gene: TRBV19; CDR3 length: 13; CDR3 DNA: TGTGCCAGTAGTACAGGGGGCTATCAGCCCCAGCATTTT; CDR3 protein: CASSTGGYQPQHF
J gene: TRBJ2-3; clone size: NA; D gene: TRBD2; V gene: TRBV9; CDR3 length: 15; CDR3 DNA: TGTGCCAGCAGCGTAGACAGCGGGGTGGCAGATACGCAGTATTTT; CDR3 protein: CASSVDSGVADTQYF
J gene: TRBJ1-5; clone size: NA; D gene: TRBD1; V gene: TRBV6-1; CDR3 length: 15; CDR3 DNA: TGTGCCAGCAGTGGTCGCAGGGGGTTGGGTCAGCCCCAGCATTTT; CDR3 protein: CASSGRRGLGQPQHF
J gene: TRBJ2-1; clone size: NA; D gene: TRBD2; V gene: TRBV18; CDR3 length: 15; CDR3 DNA: TGTGCCAGCTCACTGGGACTAGCGGGGGACAATGAGCAGTTCTTC; CDR3 protein: CASSLGLAGDNEQFF
J gene: TRBJ2-5; clone size: NA; D gene: TRBD1; V gene: TRBV7-2; CDR3 length: 17; CDR3 DNA: TGTGCCAGCAGCTCGACAGGGTCCGGGGCGAATCAAGAGACCCAGTACTTC; CDR3 protein: CASSSTGSGANQETQYF
J gene: TRBJ2-3; clone size: NA; D gene: NA; V gene: TRBV28; CDR3 length: 16; CDR3 DNA: TGTGCCAGCAGTTTAGTTGCCAGGGGCGACGGGGATACGCAGTATTTT; CDR3 protein: CASSLVARGDGDTQYF
J gene: TRBJ1-1; clone size: NA; D gene: NA; V gene: TRBV9; CDR3 length: 12; CDR3 DNA: TGTGCCAGCAGCGCCCGGGACGGTGAAGCTTTCTTT; CDR3 protein: CASSARDGEAFF
J gene: TRBJ1-1; clone size: once; D gene: TRBD1; V gene: TRBV4-1; CDR3 length: 12; CDR3 DNA: TGCGCCAGCAGCCACAGGGGGGCTGAAGCTTTCTTT; CDR3 protein: CASSHRGAEAFF
J gene: TRBJ2-7; clone size: NA; D gene: TRBD2; V gene: TRBV19; CDR3 length: 15; CDR3 DNA: TGTGCCAGTAGTACAGCTAGCGGGAGAAACTACGAGCAGTACTTC; CDR3 protein: CASSTASGRNYEQYF